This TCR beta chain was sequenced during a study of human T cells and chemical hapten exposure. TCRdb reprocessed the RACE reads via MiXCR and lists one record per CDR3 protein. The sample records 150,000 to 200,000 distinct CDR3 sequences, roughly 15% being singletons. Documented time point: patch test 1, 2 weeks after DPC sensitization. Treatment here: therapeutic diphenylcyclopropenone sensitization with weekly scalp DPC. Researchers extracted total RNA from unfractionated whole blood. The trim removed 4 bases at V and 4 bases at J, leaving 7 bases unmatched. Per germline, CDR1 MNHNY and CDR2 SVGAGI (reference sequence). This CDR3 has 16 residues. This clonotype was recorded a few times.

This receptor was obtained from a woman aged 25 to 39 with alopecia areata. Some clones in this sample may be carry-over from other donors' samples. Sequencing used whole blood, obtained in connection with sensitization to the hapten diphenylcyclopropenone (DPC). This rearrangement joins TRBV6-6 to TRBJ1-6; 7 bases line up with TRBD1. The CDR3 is CASSWGDSSYNSPLHF. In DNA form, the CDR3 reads TGTGCCAGCAGTTGGGGGGACAGCTCGTATAATTCACCCCTCCACTTT.